The rows below give T cell receptor beta chains drawn from one sample of a study of T cells in Graves' hyperthyroidism and ophthalmopathy. TCRdb processed the multiplex PCR reads anew with MiXCR; each CDR3 protein has one entry. The repertoire includes around 270,000 distinct CDR3 sequences, about 19% of them detected once, and about 35% sits in the top ten. The sequencing input was blood. Every receptor here comes from a man aged 45-65 years with Graves' ophthalmopathy. CDR3s include the opening cysteine and the closing phenylalanine or tryptophan. The order of the fields is D gene, J gene, V gene, clone size, CDR3 DNA, CDR3 protein. The D gene is left open where the match is weak. Rows give clone size only sometimes, using once, few, many, or a class for an expanded clone.

TRBD1 | TRBJ1-2 | TRBV12-3/TRBV12-4 | - | TGTGCCAGCAGTTTCCCCTCACAGGGGAAAGGATATGGCTACACCTTC | CASSFPSQGKGYGYTF
TRBD1 | TRBJ2-1 | TRBV12-3/TRBV12-4 | few | TGTGCCAGCAGCACGACAGGGTCCTATGAGCAGTTCTTC | CASSTTGSYEQFF
TRBD1 | TRBJ1-5 | TRBV28 | - | TGTGCCAGCAGTTTATCCCGACAGGGCCGGCAGCCCCAGCATTTT | CASSLSRQGRQPQHF
- | TRBJ1-2 | TRBV28 | few | TGTGCCAGCAGTTTAGCTGTGGGGGCCAATGGCTACACCTTC | CASSLAVGANGYTF
TRBD1 | TRBJ2-7 | TRBV5-1 | few | TGCGCCAGCAGCCGGACAGGGGTCTCAAGCTCCTACGAGCAGTACTTC | CASSRTGVSSSYEQYF
- | TRBJ2-1 | TRBV10-1 | many | TGCGCCAGCAGTGATGGCAGCCTGGGGTACAATGAGCAGTTCTTC | CASSDGSLGYNEQFF
- | TRBJ2-3 | TRBV9 | few | TGTGCCAGCAGCGTAGATGGTGGCACAGATACGCAGTATTTT | CASSVDGGTDTQYF
- | TRBJ2-5 | TRBV3-1 | many | TGTGCCAGCAGCCCCAGCTTCAGGGAGACCCAGTACTTC | CASSPSFRETQYF
TRBD2 | TRBJ2-1 | TRBV15 | - | TGTGCCACCAGCAAAACCGGCGGGGGGCCCTACAATGAGCAGTTCTTC | CATSKTGGGPYNEQFF
- | TRBJ2-2 | TRBV6-1 | few | TGTGCCAGCAGTGCCTCGGGACAAATTACCGGGGAGCTGTTTTTT | CASSASGQITGELFF
- | TRBJ2-7 | TRBV4-2 | many | TGTGCCAGCGCACGGGAGTTTGACAACGAGCAGTACTTC | CASAREFDNEQYF
TRBD2 | TRBJ2-2 | TRBV20-1 | many | TGCAGTGCTCATCGGGGAGGGAGTGACGGGGAGCTGTTTTTT | CSAHRGGSDGELFF
- | TRBJ2-1 | TRBV28 | few | TGTGCCAGCAGTTTAACGGGAGACAATGAGCAGTTCTTC | CASSLTGDNEQFF
TRBD2 | TRBJ2-3 | TRBV6-9 | - | TGTGCCAGCAGTTACCGAAAGACTAGCTCAAGCACAGATACGCAGTATTTT | CASSYRKTSSSTDTQYF